This T cell receptor beta chain originates from a study of CXCR3-negative and CXCR3-positive naive CD8 T cells. On this clonotype: Its antigen is still unknown.

General study results and limits: Memory cells diverged, while naive CXCR3-positive and CXCR3-negative cells had similar TRBV-TRBJ usage. TRB CDR3s of CXCR3-positive naive cells were more hydrophobic than those of CXCR3-negative naive cells.

Via 5' RACE with UMI labels, TRB cDNA libraries were prepared. One entry per CDR3 protein, without DNA, is what TCRdb gives after re-calling the 5' RACE reads. The sample holds 55,000 to 65,000 distinct CDR3 sequences. Phenotypically, naive CD8+ T cells corresponded to CD45RO-CCR7+CD27+CD95-. The CDR3 covers 13 residues. Germline CDR1 and CDR2: SGHDN and FVKESK. This rearrangement joins TRBV14 to TRBJ2-7. This receptor was obtained from a human donor in good health. Some clones in this sample may be carry-over from other donors' samples. Sequencing used naive CXCR3+ CD8+ T cells from blood. The subset here: CD45RO-CCR7+CD27+CD95- naive CD8+ T cells expressing CXCR3 (TNR3+). This chain's CDR3 is CASSQGLSYEQYF.